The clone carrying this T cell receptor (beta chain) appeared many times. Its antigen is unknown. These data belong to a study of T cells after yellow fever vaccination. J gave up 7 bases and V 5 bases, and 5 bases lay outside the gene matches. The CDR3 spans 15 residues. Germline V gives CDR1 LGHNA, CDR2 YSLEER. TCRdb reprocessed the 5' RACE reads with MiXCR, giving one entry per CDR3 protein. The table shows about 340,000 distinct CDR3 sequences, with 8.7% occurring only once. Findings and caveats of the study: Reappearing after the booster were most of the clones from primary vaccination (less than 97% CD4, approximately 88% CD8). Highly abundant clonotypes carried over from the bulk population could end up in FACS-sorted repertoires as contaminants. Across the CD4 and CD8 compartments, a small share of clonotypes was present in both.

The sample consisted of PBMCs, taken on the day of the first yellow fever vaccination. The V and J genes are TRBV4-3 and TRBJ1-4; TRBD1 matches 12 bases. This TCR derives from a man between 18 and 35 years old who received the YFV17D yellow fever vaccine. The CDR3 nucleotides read TGCGCCAGCAGCGACTGGGACAGGGGGCTTGAAAAACTGTTTTTT. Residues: CASSDWDRGLEKLFF.